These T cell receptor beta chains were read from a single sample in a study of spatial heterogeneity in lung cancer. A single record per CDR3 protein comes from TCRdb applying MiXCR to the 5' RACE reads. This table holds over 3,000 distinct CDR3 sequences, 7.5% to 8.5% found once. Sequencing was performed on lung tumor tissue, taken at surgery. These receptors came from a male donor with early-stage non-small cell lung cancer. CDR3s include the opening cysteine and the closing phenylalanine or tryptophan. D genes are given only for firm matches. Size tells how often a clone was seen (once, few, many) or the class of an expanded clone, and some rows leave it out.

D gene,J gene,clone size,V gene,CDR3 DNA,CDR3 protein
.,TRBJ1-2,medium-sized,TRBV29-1,TGCAGCGTTGCCGTTAGGCCTTTCTATGGCTACACCTTC,CSVAVRPFYGYTF
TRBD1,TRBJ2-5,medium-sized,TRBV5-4,TGTGCCAGCAGCCCCTCCGCAGGGGGATCTTACCAAGAGACCCAGTACTTC,CASSPSAGGSYQETQYF
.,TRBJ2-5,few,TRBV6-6,TGTGCCAGCAGTTACTCTACCGAGACCCAGTACTTC,CASSYSTETQYF
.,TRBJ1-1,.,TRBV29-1,TGCAGCGTTTCCTTATCGGCGGGGAACACTGAAGCTTTCTTT,CSVSLSAGNTEAFF
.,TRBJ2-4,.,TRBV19,TGTGCCAGTAGTATACCCGGGGGGCGCATTTGGTACTTC,CASSIPGGRIWYF
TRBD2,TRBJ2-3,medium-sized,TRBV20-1,TGCAGTGTCCCGCCCCGAGGGCTAGCGGGAACAGATACGCAGTATTTT,CSVPPRGLAGTDTQYF
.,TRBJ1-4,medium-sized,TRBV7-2,TGTGCCAGCAGCTTAGGCTACACTGCAACTAATGAAAAACTGTTTTTT,CASSLGYTATNEKLFF
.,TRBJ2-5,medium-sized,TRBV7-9,TGTGCCAGCAGCCCGCTCGGAGAGACCCAGTACTTC,CASSPLGETQYF
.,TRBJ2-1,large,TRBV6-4,TGTGCCAGCAGTGTCGGCTCGGCGACGAGTAGGTTCTTC,CASSVGSATSRFF
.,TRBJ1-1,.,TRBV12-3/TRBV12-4,TGTGCCAGCAGTTTAGGGGAGAACACTGAAGCTTTCTTT,CASSLGENTEAFF
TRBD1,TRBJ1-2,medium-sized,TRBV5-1,TGCGCCAGCAGCCTCCAGGGACAGAGCTATGGCTACACCTTC,CASSLQGQSYGYTF
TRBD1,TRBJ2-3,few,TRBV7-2,TGTGCCAGCAGCCGGGACAGCGCTAGCACAGATACGCAGTATTTT,CASSRDSASTDTQYF
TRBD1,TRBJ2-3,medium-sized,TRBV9,TGTGCCAGCAGCCCCCGGACAGGGGCAGATACGCAGTATTTT,CASSPRTGADTQYF
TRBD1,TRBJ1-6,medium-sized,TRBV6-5,TGTGCCAGCTCCTGGACAGGCAACTCACCCCTCCACTTT,CASSWTGNSPLHF
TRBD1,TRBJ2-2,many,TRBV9,TGTGCCAGCAGCGTGACAGGGGGCACCGGGGAGCTGTTTTTT,CASSVTGGTGELFF
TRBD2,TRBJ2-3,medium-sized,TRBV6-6,TGTGCCAGCAGTTACTCATCAGCGGGGGCAGATACGCAGTATTTT,CASSYSSAGADTQYF
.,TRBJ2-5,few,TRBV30,TGTGCCTGGCGACGGGAGGAGACCCAGTACTTC,CAWRREETQYF
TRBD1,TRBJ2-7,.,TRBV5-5,TGTGCCAGCACATTGGCCGGGACAGGATACGAGCAGTACTTC,CASTLAGTGYEQYF
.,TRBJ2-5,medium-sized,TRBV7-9,TGTGCCAGCAGCTTGGAGTACGGTGAAAGCGACCAAGAGACCCAGTACTTC,CASSLEYGESDQETQYF
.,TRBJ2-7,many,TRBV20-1,TGCAGTGCTAGAGGCCAGGGGATAACCTACGAGCAGTACTTC,CSARGQGITYEQYF
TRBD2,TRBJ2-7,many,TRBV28,TGTGCCAGCAGCAAACCATCGGGGGGGTACTACGAGCAGTACTTC,CASSKPSGGYYEQYF
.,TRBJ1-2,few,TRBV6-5,TGTGCCAGCAGTTACCCGGGGGCGGCGGGCGGCTACACCTTC,CASSYPGAAGGYTF
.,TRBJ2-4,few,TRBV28,TGTGCCAGCAGTCCTAGTACGCTAGCCAAAAACATTCAGTACTTC,CASSPSTLAKNIQYF
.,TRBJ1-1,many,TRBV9,TGTGCCAGCAGCGTAAACCCGTCCAGTACTGAAGCTTTCTTT,CASSVNPSSTEAFF
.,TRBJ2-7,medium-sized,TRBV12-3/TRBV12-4,TGTGCCAGCAGAGCGGGACACAGCTCCTACGAGCAGTACTTC,CASRAGHSSYEQYF
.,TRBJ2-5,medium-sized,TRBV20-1,TGCAGTGCTACGGAGGACTTTCCAGGACAAGAGACCCAGTACTTC,CSATEDFPGQETQYF
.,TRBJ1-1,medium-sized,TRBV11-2,TGTGCCAGCAGCTTAGTTCAGGCCACTGAAGCTTTCTTT,CASSLVQATEAFF
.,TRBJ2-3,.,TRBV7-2,TGTGCCAGCCTGACGGGAGTGGGAAATACGCAGTATTTT,CASLTGVGNTQYF
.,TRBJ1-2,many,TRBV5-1,TGCGCCAGCCGACCCGACAGCACGCAGGGCTACACCTTC,CASRPDSTQGYTF
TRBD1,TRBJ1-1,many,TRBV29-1,TGCAGCGTTCCCACAGGGGGCCCGGGCACTGAAGCTTTCTTT,CSVPTGGPGTEAFF
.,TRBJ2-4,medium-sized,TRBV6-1,TGTGCCAGCAGTAGGGACGTTGCGGGGAAAAACATTCAGTACTTC,CASSRDVAGKNIQYF
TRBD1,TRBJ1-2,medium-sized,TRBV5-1,TGCGCCAGCAGCCCTACCGGGACAGACTATGGCTACACCTTC,CASSPTGTDYGYTF
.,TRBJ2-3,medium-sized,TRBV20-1,TGCAGTGCTAGACCCCCGGGCTTTAGCACAGATACGCAGTATTTT,CSARPPGFSTDTQYF
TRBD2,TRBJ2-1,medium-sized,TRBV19,TGTGCCAGTAGTGGACTAGCGGGGTCGTACAATGAGCAGTTCTTC,CASSGLAGSYNEQFF
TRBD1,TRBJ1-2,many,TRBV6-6,TGTGCCAGCAGCCCCGGGACAGGGAGAATCTATGGCTACACCTTC,CASSPGTGRIYGYTF
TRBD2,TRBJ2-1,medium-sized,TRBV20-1,TGCAGTGCTAGAGAAGGAAGCGGGGGAGCGACGGGGACCAAATATGAGCAGTTCTTC,CSAREGSGGATGTKYEQFF
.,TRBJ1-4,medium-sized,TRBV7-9,TGTGCCAGCAGCCAGGGCCGGGAGGATGAAAAACTGTTTTTT,CASSQGREDEKLFF
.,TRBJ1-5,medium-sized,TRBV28,TGTGCCAGCAGTTTGGTTTTAGGGCAGGGTCATCAGCCCCAGCATTTT,CASSLVLGQGHQPQHF
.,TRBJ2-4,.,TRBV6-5,TGTGCCAGCAGTTCTCCGGGAGCCAAAAACATTCAGTACTTC,CASSSPGAKNIQYF
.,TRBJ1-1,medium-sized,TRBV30,TGTGCCTGGTACCGGCCCGTCTCCTTGAACACTGAAGCTTTCTTT,CAWYRPVSLNTEAFF